These 13 T cell receptor beta chains came from one sample sequenced in a study of OX40 agonist ivuxolimab in advanced cancers. Profiling relied on immunoSEQ multiplex PCR, and the TCRdb table lists in-frame clones only, not all of them. The table shows 63,000 or so clones, with 84% occurring only once. The sequencing used CD4+ or CD8+ T cells sorted from blood, collected in a trial of the OX40 agonist ivuxolimab. These receptors came from an adult with an advanced solid tumor such as melanoma, head and neck, liver or kidney cancer.

This chain connects TRBV6-5 to TRBJ2-7; TRBD1 matches at 9 bases. The CDR3 totals 15 residues. The junction had 5 bases not matched to a gene; V was cut back by 1 base and J by 4 bases. The germline V gene has CDR1 MNHEY and CDR2 SVGAGI. The CDR3 protein is CASSYYRTGVYEQYF. The CDR3 DNA follows: TGTGCCAGCAGTTACTACAGGACAGGGGTGTACGAGCAGTACTTC.

This clone has just one count. The CDR3 here is CASSLQPGRHEAFF. Written as DNA, the CDR3 is TGCGCCAGCAGCCTTCAACCGGGACGGCATGAAGCTTTCTTT. The V and J genes are TRBV5-1 and TRBJ1-1, with D maybe TRBD1 (5 bases). Trimming left V 4 bases short and J 7 bases short, with 17 bases between. Germline assignment: CDR1 SGHRS and CDR2 YFSETQ. The CDR3 contains 14 residues.

The chain has TRBV7-2 and TRBJ2-1; D is undetermined. The length of the CDR3 is 14 residues. With 1 base removed from V and 7 bases from J, the gap between germline ends came to 11 bases. In germline, CDR1 is SGHTA, CDR2 FQGNSA. Here the CDR3 DNA reads TGTGCCAGCAGCTTAGGCCCAGGTCGGAATGAGCAGTTCTTC. Residues: CASSLGPGRNEQFF.

This rearrangement joins TRBV7-2 to TRBJ2-5; D may be TRBD2 (6 bases). Near its end, the DNA agrees better with TRBJ2-7, so the J call may be wrong. From germline, CDR1 is SGHTA and CDR2 FQGNSA. The CDR3 runs to 14 residues. The CDR3 region is CASTRGSGTYEQYF. CDR3 coding DNA: TGTGCCAGCACCCGGGGTAGCGGAACCTACGAGCAGTACTTC.

The rearrangement uses TRBV7-3 and TRBJ1-1; 7 positions agree with TRBD1. J gave up 4 bases and V 1 base, and 3 bases lay outside the gene matches. Germline loops: CDR1 SGHTA, CDR2 FQGTGA. The CDR3 is 14 residues long. Here the CDR3 reads CASSLMTGPTEAFF. The CDR3 nucleotides read TGTGCCAGCAGCTTAATGACAGGGCCCACTGAAGCTTTCTTT. Full variable domain (rest looked up from reference TRBV7-3 and TRBJ1-1): GAGVSQTPSNKVTEKGKYVELRCDPISGHTALYWYRQSLGQGPEFLIYFQGTGAADDSGLPNDRFFAVRPEGSVSTLKIQRTERGDSAVYLCASSLMTGPTEAFFGQGTRLTVV.

The chain has TRBV5-1 and TRBJ1-6; 7 bases are a match to TRBD1. In germline, CDR1 is SGHRS, CDR2 YFSETQ. The junction had 12 bases not matched to a gene; V was cut back by 4 bases and J by 11 bases. CDR3 length: 15 residues. The CDR3 sequence: CASSPGTVASPPLHF. The CDR3 DNA reads TGCGCCAGCAGCCCGGGGACAGTAGCGAGTCCACCCCTCCACTTT.

V and J are TRBV28 and TRBJ2-1, with a possible D match to TRBD1 (7 bases). V gave up 3 bases and J gave up 2 bases, with 14 bases separating them. The CDR3 has 16 amino acids. Germline V gives CDR1 MDHEN, CDR2 SYDVKM. This chain's CDR3 is CASSLEGTVAYNEQFF. The DNA for the CDR3 is TGTGCCAGCAGTTTGGAGGGGACAGTGGCCTACAATGAGCAGTTCTTC.

J is TRBJ1-2 and V is TRBV27; possibly TRBD1 for D (5 bases). CDR3 length: 14 residues. V gave up 5 bases and J gave up 4 bases, with 14 bases separating them. Germline CDR1 reads MNHEY; CDR2 reads SMNVEV (reference sequence). DNA for the CDR3: TGTGCCAGCAGTCGGTCCGGGACGGGCTATGGCTACACCTTC. Its protein is CASSRSGTGYGYTF.

This clone was detected a few times. The same CDR3 also results from other DNA sequences found in this sample. The chain is built from TRBV27 and TRBJ2-7; 13 bases match TRBD2. This CDR3 has 15 amino acids. V gave up 3 bases and J gave up 7 bases; unmatched junction bases: 6. The V gene's germline CDR1 is MNHEY and CDR2 SMNVEV (reference sequence). CDR3 sequence (DNA): TGTGCCAGCAGTTTGACTAGCGGGAGGACGAAAGAGCAGTACTTC. Its protein product is CASSLTSGRTKEQYF.

The genes are TRBV14 and TRBJ2-3; unclear D gene. Germline loops: CDR1 SGHDN, CDR2 FVKESK. Trimming took off 3 bases at V and 3 bases at J, with 7 bases between the two ends. The CDR3 covers 13 residues. For the CDR3, the DNA is TGTGCCAGCAGCCACTCCGGGACAGATACGCAGTATTTT. Translation: CASSHSGTDTQYF.

This clone was detected only once. The rearrangement joins TRBV28 to TRBJ1-1; D is unresolved. The germline CDR1 and CDR2 sequences are MDHEN and SYDVKM. Trimming stripped 6 bases from V and 5 bases from J, with 7 bases between. The length of the CDR3 is 11 residues. The DNA of the CDR3 is TGTGCCAGCAGATCCCCGACTGAAGCTTTCTTT. It encodes CASRSPTEAFF.

The V and J genes are TRBV28 and TRBJ1-1; TRBD1 might be the D (5 bases). The V and J ends lost 3 bases and 6 bases respectively, with 11 bases between them. Germline V lookup: CDR1 MDHEN, CDR2 SYDVKM. This CDR3 is 13 amino acids long. The CDR3 loop is CASSFDRNPEAFF. Written as DNA, the CDR3 is TGTGCCAGCAGTTTCGACAGAAACCCTGAAGCTTTCTTT.

The gene calls are TRBV19 and TRBJ2-1, with 7 bases fitting TRBD2. V shed 7 bases and J 0 bases; nucleotides not matched to a gene: 3. The CDR3 extends over 14 amino acids. The germline V gene encodes CDR1 LNHDA and CDR2 SQIVND (reference sequence). The DNA of the CDR3 is TGTGCCAGTAAAGCGGGGCTCTCCTACAATGAGCAGTTCTTC. This gives the protein CASKAGLSYNEQFF.